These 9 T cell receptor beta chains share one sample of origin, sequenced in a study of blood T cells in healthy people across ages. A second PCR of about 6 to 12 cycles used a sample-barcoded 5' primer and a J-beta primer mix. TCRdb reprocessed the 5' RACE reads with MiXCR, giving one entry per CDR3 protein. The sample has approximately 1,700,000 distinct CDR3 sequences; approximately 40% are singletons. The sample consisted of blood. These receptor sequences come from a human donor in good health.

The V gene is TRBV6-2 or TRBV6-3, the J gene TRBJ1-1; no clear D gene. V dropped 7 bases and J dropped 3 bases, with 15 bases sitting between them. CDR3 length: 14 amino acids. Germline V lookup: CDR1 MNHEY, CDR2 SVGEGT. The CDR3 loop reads CASILDWWDTEAFF. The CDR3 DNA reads TGTGCCAGCATTCTTGACTGGTGGGACACTGAAGCTTTCTTT.

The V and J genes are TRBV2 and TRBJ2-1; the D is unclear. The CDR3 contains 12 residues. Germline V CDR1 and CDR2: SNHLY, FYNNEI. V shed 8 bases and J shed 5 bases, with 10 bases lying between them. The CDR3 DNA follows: TGTGCCAGCTTAGGGTTTCACAATGAGCAGTTCTTC. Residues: CASLGFHNEQFF. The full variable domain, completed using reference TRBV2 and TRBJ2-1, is EPEVTQTPSHQVTQMGQEVILRCVPISNHLYFYWYRQILGQKVEFLVSFYNNEISEKSEIFDDQFSVERPDGSNFTLKIRSTKLEDSAMYFCASLGFHNEQFFGPGTRLTVL.

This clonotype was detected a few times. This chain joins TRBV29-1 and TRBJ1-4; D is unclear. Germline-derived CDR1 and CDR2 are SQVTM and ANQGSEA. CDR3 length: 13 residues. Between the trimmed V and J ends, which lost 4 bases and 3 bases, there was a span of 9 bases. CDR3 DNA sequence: TGCAGCGTTGTTCAGGAACCTAATGAAAAACTGTTTTTT. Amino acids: CSVVQEPNEKLFF.

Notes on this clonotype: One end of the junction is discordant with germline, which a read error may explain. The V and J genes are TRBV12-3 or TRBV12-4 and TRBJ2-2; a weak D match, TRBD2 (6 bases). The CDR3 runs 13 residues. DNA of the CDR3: TGTGCCAGCAGTTTAAAGGGTTTCGGGGGGCTGTTTTTT. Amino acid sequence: CASSLKGFGGLFF.

The CDR3 bases are TGTGCCATCAGACCAACTAGCGGAACGATCCACAATGAGCAGTACTTC. It codes for CAIRPTSGTIHNEQYF. The chain is built from TRBV10-3 and TRBJ2-7; TRBD2 matches 8 bases. Germline CDR1 reads ENHRY; CDR2 reads SYGVKD. This CDR3 is 16 amino acids long. V lost 6 bases to trimming and J lost 7 bases; unmatched junction nucleotides: 17.

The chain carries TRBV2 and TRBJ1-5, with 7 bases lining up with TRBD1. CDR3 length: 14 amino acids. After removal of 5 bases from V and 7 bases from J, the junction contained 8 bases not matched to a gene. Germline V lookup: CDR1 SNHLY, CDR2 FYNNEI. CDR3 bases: TGTGCCAGCAGTAAAGGGACAGCGGAACAGCCCCAGCATTTT. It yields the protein CASSKGTAEQPQHF.

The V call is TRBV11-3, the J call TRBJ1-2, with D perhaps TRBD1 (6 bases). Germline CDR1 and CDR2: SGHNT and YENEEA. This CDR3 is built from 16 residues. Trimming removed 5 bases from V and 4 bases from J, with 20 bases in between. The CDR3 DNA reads TGTGCCAGCAGCCTATCATCTTGGACAGACGCCTATGGCTACACCTTC. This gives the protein CASSLSSWTDAYGYTF.

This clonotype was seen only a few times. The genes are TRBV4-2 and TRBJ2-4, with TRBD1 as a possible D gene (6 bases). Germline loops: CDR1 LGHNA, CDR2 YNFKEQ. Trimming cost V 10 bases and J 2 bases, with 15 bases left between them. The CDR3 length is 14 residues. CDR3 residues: CANQGWRTKNIQYF. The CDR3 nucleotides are TGTGCCAATCAGGGGTGGAGGACCAAAAACATTCAGTACTTC.

CDR3 DNA: TGCAGTGCTAGAGACAGGGGGCGGATAGGTACGCAGTATTTT. Translating gives CSARDRGRIGTQYF. The chain is built from TRBV20-1 and TRBJ2-3, with 8 positions matching TRBD1. The junction had 7 bases not matched to a gene; V was cut back by 0 bases and J by 8 bases. Germline V gene lookup returns CDR1 DFQATT and CDR2 SNEGSKA (reference sequence). CDR3 length equals 14 residues.